This TCR beta chain was found in a study of T cell responses to AZD1222 COVID-19 vaccine. To note about this clone: What it recognizes is unknown. One end of the junction fails to match germline, which may point to a read error.

The table came from immunoSEQ multiplex PCR; TCRdb's copy has only in-frame clones and leaves some out. The sample lists 150,000 to 200,000 clones; roughly 89% were seen once. General observations from the study: A mostly white British donor set with more females was recruited, and clonal diversity was possibly underestimated. Seropositive status at baseline applied to only a handful of AZD1222 recipients. Reports say nearly half of spike-specific TCRs go after unmutated variant regions. Spike regions recognized by vaccine-associated CD4 TCRs spanned the protein, led by 160-218 and 743-854.

Sequences were derived from peripheral blood, sampled on day 0 of AZD1222 vaccination. This sequence originates from an adult in good health.

CDR3 sequence: CASTLGLAGTGEQFF. Here the CDR3 DNA reads TGTGCTAGCACCCTGGGACTAGCGGGAACTGGAGAGCAGTTCTTC. The rearrangement joins TRBV7-7 to TRBJ2-1; TRBD2 agrees at 13 bases. Germline V gene lookup returns CDR1 SSHAT and CDR2 FNYEAQ (reference sequence). CDR3 length: 15 amino acids.